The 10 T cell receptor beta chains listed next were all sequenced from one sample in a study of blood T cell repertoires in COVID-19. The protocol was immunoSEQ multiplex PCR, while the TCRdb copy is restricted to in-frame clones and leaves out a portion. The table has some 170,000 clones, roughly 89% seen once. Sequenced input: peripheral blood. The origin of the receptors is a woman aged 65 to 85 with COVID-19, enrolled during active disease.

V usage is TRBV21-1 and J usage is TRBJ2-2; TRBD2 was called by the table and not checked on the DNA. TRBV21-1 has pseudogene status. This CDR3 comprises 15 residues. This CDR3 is CASSRGPRMTGELFF. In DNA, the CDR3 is TGTGCCAGCAGCCGAGGGCCTAGAATGACCGGGGAGCTGTTTTTT.

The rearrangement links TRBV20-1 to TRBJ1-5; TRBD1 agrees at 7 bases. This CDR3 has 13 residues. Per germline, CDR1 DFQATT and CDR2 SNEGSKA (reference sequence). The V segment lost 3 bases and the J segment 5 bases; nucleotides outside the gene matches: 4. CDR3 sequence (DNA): TGCAGTGCTAGTTATGGACAGGATCAGCCCCAGCATTTT. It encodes CSASYGQDQPQHF.

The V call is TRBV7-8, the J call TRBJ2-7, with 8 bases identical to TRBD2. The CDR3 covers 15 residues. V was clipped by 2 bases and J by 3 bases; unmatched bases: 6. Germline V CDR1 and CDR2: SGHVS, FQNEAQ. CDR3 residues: CASSLRSLAGYEQYF. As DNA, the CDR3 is TGTGCCAGCAGCTTACGATCTCTAGCGGGCTACGAGCAGTACTTC.

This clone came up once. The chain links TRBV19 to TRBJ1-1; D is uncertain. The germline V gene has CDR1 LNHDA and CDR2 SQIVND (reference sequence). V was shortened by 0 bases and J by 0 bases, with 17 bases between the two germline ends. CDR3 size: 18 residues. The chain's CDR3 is CASSIDEAGGLMNTEAFF. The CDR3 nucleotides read TGTGCCAGTAGTATAGATGAGGCGGGCGGACTTATGAACACTGAAGCTTTCTTT. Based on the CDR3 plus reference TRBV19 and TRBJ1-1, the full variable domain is DGGITQSPKYLFRKEGQNVTLSCEQNLNHDAMYWYRQDPGQGLRLIYYSQIVNDFQKGDIAEGYSVSREKKESFPLTVTSAQKNPTAFYLCASSIDEAGGLMNTEAFFGQGTRLTVV.

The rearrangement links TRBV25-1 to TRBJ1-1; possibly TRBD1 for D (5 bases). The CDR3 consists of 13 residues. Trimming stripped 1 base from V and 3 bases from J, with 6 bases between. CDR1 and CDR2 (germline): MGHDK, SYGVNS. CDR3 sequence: CASSESGYTEAFF. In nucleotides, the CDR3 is TGTGCCAGCAGTGAATCAGGGTACACTGAAGCTTTCTTT.

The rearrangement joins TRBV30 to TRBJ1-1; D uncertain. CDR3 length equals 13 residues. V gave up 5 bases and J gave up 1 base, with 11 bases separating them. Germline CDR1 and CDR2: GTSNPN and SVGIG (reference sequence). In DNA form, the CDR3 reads TGTGCCTGGTTCCAGGTGGGGAACACTGAAGCTTTCTTT. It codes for CAWFQVGNTEAFF.

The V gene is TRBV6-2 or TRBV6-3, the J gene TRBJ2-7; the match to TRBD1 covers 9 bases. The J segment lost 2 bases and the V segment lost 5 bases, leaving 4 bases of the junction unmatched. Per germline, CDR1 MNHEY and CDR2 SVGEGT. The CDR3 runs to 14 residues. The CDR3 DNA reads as TGTGCCAGCAGTCCCCGGACAGGGGCCTACGAGCAGTACTTC. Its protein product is CASSPRTGAYEQYF.

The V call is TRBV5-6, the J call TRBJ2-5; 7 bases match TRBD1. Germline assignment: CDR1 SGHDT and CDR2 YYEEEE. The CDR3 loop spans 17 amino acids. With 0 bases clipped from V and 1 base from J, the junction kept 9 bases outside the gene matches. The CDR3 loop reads CASSLAAPGQIQETQYF. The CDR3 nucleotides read TGTGCCAGCAGCTTGGCCGCCCCGGGACAGATCCAAGAGACCCAGTACTTC. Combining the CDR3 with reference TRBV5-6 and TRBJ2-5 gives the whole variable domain DAGVTQSPTHLIKTRGQQVTLRCSPKSGHDTVSWYQQALGQGPQFIFQYYEEEERQRGNFPDRFSGHQFPNYSSELNVNALLLGDSALYLCASSLAAPGQIQETQYFGPGTRLLVL.

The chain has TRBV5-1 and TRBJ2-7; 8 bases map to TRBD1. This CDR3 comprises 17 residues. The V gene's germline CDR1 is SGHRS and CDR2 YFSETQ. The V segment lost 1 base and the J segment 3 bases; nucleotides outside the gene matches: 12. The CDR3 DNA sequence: TGCGCCAGCAGCTTGACCACGGGGGTGACAGGGGTCTACGAGCAGTACTTC. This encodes CASSLTTGVTGVYEQYF.

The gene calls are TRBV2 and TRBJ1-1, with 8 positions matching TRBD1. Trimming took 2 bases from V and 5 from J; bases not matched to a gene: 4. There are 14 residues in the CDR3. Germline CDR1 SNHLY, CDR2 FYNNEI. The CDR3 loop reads CASSEQGARTEAFF. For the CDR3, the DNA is TGTGCCAGCAGTGAACAGGGGGCTAGGACTGAAGCTTTCTTT.